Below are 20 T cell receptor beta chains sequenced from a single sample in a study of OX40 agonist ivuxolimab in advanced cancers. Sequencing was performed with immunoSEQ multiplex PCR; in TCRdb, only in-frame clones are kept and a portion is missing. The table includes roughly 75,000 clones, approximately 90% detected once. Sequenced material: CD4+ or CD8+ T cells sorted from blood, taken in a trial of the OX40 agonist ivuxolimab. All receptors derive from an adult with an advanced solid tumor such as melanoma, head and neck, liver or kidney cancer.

CDR3 amino acids: CASSELTGNEKLFF. As DNA, the CDR3 is TGTGCCAGCAGTGAACTGACAGGGAATGAAAAACTGTTTTTT. J is TRBJ1-4 and V is TRBV2, with 7 bases lining up with TRBD1. Germline assignment: CDR1 SNHLY and CDR2 FYNNEI. J was trimmed by 5 bases and V by 2 bases; bases with no gene match: 2. CDR3 length equals 14 residues.

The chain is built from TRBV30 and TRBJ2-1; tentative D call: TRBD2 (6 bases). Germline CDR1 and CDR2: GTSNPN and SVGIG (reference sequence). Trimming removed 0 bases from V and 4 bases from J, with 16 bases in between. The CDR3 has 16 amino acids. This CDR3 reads CAWSVLGGKGYNEQFF. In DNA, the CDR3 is TGTGCCTGGAGTGTACTGGGCGGGAAAGGGTACAATGAGCAGTTCTTC.

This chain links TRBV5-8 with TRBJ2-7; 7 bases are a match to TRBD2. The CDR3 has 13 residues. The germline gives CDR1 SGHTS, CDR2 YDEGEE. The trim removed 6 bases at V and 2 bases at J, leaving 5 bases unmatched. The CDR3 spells CASKILAAYEQYF. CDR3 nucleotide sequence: TGTGCCAGCAAAATCCTAGCGGCCTACGAGCAGTACTTC. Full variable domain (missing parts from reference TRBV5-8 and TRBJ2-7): EAGVTQSPTHLIKTRGQQATLRCSPISGHTSVYWYQQALGLGLQFLLWYDEGEERNRGNFPPRFSGRQFPNYSSELNVNALELEDSALYLCASKILAAYEQYFGPGTRLTVT.

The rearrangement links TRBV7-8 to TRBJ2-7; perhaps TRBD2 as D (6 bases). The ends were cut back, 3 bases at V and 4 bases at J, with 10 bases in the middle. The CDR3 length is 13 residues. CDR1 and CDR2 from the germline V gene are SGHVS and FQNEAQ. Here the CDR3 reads CASSLSLAYEQYF. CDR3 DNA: TGTGCCAGCAGCTTGTCACTAGCTTACGAGCAGTACTTC.

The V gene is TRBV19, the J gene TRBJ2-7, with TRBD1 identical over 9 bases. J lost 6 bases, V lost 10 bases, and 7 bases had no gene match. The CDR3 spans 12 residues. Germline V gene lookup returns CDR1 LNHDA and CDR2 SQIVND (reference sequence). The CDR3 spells CATRQGDGEQYF. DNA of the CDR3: TGTGCCACCAGACAGGGGGATGGCGAGCAGTACTTC.

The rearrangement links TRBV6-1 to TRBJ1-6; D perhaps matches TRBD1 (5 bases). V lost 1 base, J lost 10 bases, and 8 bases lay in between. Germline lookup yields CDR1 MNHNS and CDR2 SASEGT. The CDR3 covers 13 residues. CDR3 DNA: TGTGCCAGCAGTGAAGGGGGCTGGTCACCCCTCCACTTT. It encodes CASSEGGWSPLHF.

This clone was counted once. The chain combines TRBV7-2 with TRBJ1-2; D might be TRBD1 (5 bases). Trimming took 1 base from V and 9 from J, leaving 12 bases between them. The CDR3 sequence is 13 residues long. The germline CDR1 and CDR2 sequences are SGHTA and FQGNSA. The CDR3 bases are TGTGCCAGCAGCTTAGAAGGCGGGGCGAGCTACACCTTC. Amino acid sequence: CASSLEGGASYTF.

The CDR3 protein is CASSLNAGPDTGELFF. CDR3 nucleotides: TGTGCCAGCAGCCTGAACGCAGGGCCAGACACCGGGGAGCTGTTTTTT. J is TRBJ2-2 and V is TRBV7-3; maybe TRBD1 (5 bases). Germline loops: CDR1 SGHTA, CDR2 FQGTGA. Trimming removed 5 bases at V and 3 bases at J, with 16 bases between. The length of the CDR3 is 16 residues.

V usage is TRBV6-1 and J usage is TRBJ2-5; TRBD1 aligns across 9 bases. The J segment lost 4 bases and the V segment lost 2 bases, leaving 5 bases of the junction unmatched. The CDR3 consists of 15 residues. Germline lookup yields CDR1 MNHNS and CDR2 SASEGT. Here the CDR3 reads CASSEKVDRGETQYF. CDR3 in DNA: TGTGCCAGCAGTGAAAAGGTGGACAGGGGAGAGACCCAGTACTTC.

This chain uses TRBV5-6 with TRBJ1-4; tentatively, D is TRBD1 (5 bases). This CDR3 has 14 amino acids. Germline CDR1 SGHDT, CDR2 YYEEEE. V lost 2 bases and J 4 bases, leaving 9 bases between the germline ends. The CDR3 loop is CASSFGRVNEKLFF. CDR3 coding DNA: TGTGCCAGCAGCTTCGGCAGGGTTAATGAAAAACTGTTTTTT.

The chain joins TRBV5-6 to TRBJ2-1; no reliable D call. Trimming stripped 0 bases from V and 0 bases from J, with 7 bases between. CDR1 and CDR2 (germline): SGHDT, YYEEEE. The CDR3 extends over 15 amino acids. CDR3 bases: TGTGCCAGCAGCTTGGGGAGAAACTCCTACAATGAGCAGTTCTTC. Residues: CASSLGRNSYNEQFF.

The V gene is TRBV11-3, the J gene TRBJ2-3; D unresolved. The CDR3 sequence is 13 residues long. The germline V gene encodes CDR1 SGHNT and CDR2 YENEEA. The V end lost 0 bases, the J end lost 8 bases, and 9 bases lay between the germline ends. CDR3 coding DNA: TGTGCCAGCAGCTTAGATGGAACAAGTACGCAGTATTTT. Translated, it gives CASSLDGTSTQYF.

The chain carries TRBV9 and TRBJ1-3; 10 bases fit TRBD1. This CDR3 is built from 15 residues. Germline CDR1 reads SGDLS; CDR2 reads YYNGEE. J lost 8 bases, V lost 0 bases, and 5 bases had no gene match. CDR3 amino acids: CASSVEGTGVDTIYF. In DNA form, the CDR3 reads TGTGCCAGCAGCGTAGAAGGGACAGGGGTAGACACCATATATTTT.

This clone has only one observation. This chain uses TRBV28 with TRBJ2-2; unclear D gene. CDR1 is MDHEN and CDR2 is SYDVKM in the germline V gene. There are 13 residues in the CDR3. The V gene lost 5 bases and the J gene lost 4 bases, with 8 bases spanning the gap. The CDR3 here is CASSPPATGELFF. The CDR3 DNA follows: TGTGCCAGCAGTCCCCCGGCCACCGGGGAGCTGTTTTTT.

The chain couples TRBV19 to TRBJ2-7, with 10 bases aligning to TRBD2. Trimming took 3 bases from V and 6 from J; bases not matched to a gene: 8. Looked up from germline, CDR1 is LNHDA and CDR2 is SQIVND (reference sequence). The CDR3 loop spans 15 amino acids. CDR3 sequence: CASSIGIAGGGEQYF. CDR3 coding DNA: TGTGCCAGTAGTATCGGCATAGCGGGAGGCGGCGAGCAGTACTTC.

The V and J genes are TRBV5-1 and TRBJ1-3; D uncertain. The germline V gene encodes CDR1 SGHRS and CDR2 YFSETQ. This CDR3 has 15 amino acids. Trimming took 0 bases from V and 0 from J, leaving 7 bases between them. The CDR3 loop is CASSLDTYSGNTIYF. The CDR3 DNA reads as TGCGCCAGCAGCTTGGACACCTACTCTGGAAACACCATATATTTT.

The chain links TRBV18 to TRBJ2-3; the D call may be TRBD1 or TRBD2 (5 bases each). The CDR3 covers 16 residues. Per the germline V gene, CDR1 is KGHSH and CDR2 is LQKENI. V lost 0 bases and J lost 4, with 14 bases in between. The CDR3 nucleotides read TGTGCCAGCTCACCACCGGCAGGGACGATTGCAGATACGCAGTATTTT. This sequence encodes CASSPPAGTIADTQYF. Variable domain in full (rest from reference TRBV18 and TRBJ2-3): NAGVMQNPRHLVRRRGQEARLRCSPMKGHSHVYWYRQLPEEGLKFMVYLQKENIIDESGMPKERFSAEFPKEGPSILRIQQVVRGDSAAYFCASSPPAGTIADTQYFGPGTRLTVL.

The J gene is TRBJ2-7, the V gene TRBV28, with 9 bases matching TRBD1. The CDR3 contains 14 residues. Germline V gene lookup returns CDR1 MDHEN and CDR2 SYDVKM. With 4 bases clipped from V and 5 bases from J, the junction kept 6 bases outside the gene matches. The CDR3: CASSSRQGVNEQYF. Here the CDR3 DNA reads TGTGCCAGCAGTTCCCGACAGGGGGTCAACGAGCAGTACTTC. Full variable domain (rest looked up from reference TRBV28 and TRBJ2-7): DVKVTQSSRYLVKRTGEKVFLECVQDMDHENMFWYRQDPGLGLRLIYFSYDVKMKEKGDIPEGYSVSREKKERFSLILESASTNQTSMYLCASSSRQGVNEQYFGPGTRLTVT.

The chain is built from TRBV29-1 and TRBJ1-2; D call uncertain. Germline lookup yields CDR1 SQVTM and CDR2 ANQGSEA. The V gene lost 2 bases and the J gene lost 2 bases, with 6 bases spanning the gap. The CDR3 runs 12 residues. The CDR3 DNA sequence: TGCAGCGTTGAAAGGGAGAACTATGGCTACACCTTC. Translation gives CSVERENYGYTF.

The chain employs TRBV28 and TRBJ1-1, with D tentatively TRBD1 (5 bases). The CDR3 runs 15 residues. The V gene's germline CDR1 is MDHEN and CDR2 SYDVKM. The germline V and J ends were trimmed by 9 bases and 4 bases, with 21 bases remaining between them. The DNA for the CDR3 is TGTGCCAGTTCCTTGTTATGGGGGGAGGGCACTGAAGCTTTCTTT. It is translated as CASSLLWGEGTEAFF.